The entry below describes one T cell receptor beta chain. The sample belongs to a study of early stage breast cancer tumors. The table came from immunoSEQ multiplex PCR; TCRdb's copy has only in-frame clones and leaves some out. Here the sample spans 3,000 or so clones, 64% being singletons. This clonotype was obtained from a person in their forties with breast cancer. The sequencing sample was made of breast tumor tissue.

CDR3: CASSLAPLLGGFHNEQFF. DNA of the CDR3: TGTGCCAGCAGTTTAGCCCCTCTCCTCGGGGGTTTCCACAATGAGCAGTTCTTC. The chain joins TRBV28 to TRBJ2-1; TRBD2 is a possible D gene (6 bases). The V end lost 2 bases, the J end lost 5 bases, and 22 bases lay between the germline ends. Germline V lookup: CDR1 MDHEN, CDR2 SYDVKM. CDR3 length equals 18 residues.